Listed below are T cell receptor beta chains from one sample, sequenced in a study of blood T cell repertoires in COVID-19. Profiling relied on immunoSEQ multiplex PCR, and the TCRdb table lists in-frame clones only, not all of them. The profile shows approximately 250,000 clones, about 87% of them singletons. Material: PBMCs or T cells enriched from blood (not recorded which). Receptor source: a woman aged 30 to 39 with acute COVID-19. Both conserved end residues are part of each CDR3.

v_gene,j_gene,CDR3aa
TRBV6-5,TRBJ2-1,CASRKGTSGSEGEFF
TRBV7-2,TRBJ2-7,CASSLAGAGPPAQYF
TRBV7-2,TRBJ2-7,CASSLDWLADPPYEQYF
TRBV28,TRBJ1-1,CASSGAVMNTEAFF
TRBV5-6,TRBJ2-1,CASSVTGSSYNEQFF
TRBV6-5,TRBJ1-1,CASRVATDLNTEAFF
TRBV7-9,TRBJ2-7,CASSIGGGDTRSYEQYF
TRBV10-3,TRBJ2-5,CAISEPIAGGRETQYF
TRBV7-9,TRBJ2-7,CASSLAGTDYEQYF
TRBV6-6,TRBJ1-2,CASSYDSPYGYTF
TRBV29-1,TRBJ1-3,CSVTGGRDGNTIYF
TRBV6-5,TRBJ1-1,CASSHQGVTEAFF
TRBV7-8,TRBJ2-7,CASSLTGSSEQYF
TRBV28,TRBJ1-6,CASSRTGRSSPLHF
TRBV3-1/TRBV3-2,TRBJ1-3,CATFGENTIYF
TRBV15,TRBJ1-2,CATSRDQDTYTF
TRBV5-1,TRBJ1-6,CASSLTGIYNSPLHF
TRBV11-2,TRBJ2-1,CASSLTWGGSSYNEQFF
TRBV9,TRBJ2-1,CASSVGTGNNEQFF
TRBV6-2/TRBV6-3,TRBJ2-7,CASSYSLQAYEQYF
TRBV5-4,TRBJ1-1,CASSLAPPGQRSNTEAFF
TRBV9,TRBJ2-1,CASSVATLITGEVGYSYNEQFF
TRBV14,TRBJ2-1,CASSQGISGLSYNEQFF
TRBV6-1,TRBJ1-3,CASSDLAGSSTDTIYF
TRBV6-5,TRBJ2-1,CASSSSRAGVYNEQFF
TRBV28,TRBJ1-6,CASSGPGNSPLHF
TRBV5-4,TRBJ2-1,CASSFPGKDEQFF
TRBV2,TRBJ2-1,CASSPQPGRPEQFF
TRBV11-3,TRBJ2-1,CASSPGLGYNEQFF
TRBV28,TRBJ2-7,CASSQGQERQYF
TRBV9,TRBJ1-1,CASSVGQENTEAFF
TRBV6-4,TRBJ2-2,CASSDRGLEDTGELFF
TRBV14,TRBJ2-5,CASSQGPDYSGRETQYF
TRBV10-3,TRBJ2-3,CAISPEGTDTQYF
TRBV5-6,TRBJ2-1,CASGREWYNEQFF
TRBV4-1,TRBJ2-7,CASSDRTSLTYEQYF
TRBV10-3,TRBJ2-1,CAYSPGGAYNEQFF
TRBV28,TRBJ1-3,CASSLPRQTYSGNTIYF
TRBV5-1,TRBJ1-5,CASSLRGNQPQHF
TRBV6-1,TRBJ2-1,CASTNDRGLYEQFF
TRBV27,TRBJ2-7,CASARLLAYEQYF
TRBV27,TRBJ2-7,CASSFGEGYEQYF
TRBV28,TRBJ1-5,CASSLRILSNQPQHF